Sequencing of this T cell receptor beta chain was carried out in a study of cytomegalovirus exposure and HLA in healthy donors. Study-level findings and limits: Researchers reported that a few CMV-associated chains were confirmed in vitro as CMV antigen-specific. Rarity characterized most TCR sequences, yet some public TCRs appeared in many donors. Reports indicated that the classifier achieved high specificity and sensitivity in diagnosing cytomegalovirus status. According to the study, about 180 TCR beta chains were cytomegalovirus-associated.

Method: immunoSEQ multiplex PCR; TCRdb's copy keeps in-frame clones and lacks some. The profile shows approximately 160,000 clones, roughly 80% of them singletons. The germline V gene has CDR1 SGHVS and CDR2 FNYEAQ. The length of the CDR3 is 14 residues. The V and J ends lost 5 bases and 4 bases, in that order; junction bases with no gene match: 0. In regard to this clone: What it binds is unknown.

Sample: PBMCs. The receptor was derived from a man under 40 in good health and CMV-seropositive. The gene calls are TRBV7-6 and TRBJ2-3, with 13 bases matching TRBD2. The CDR3 is CASSTSGGADTQYF. The CDR3 nucleotides read TGTGCCAGCAGCACTAGCGGGGGGGCAGATACGCAGTATTTT.